The rows below give T cell receptor beta chains drawn from one sample of a study of T cell changes during pregnancy in multiple sclerosis. Generated by immunoSEQ multiplex PCR, the TCRdb table keeps only in-frame clones and is missing some. The table includes about 61,000 clones, over 90% detected once. The source was CD8+ T cells from peripheral blood mononuclear cells, collected in the third trimester of pregnancy. These receptors all come from a female donor with multiple sclerosis, enrolled in a pregnancy study. Both conserved end residues are part of each CDR3. A D gene is named only where the DNA matches it firmly.

TGTGCCAGCAGTTTCGGACAGGGACAGTTCTTC	CASSFGQGQFF	TRBV27	TRBD1	TRBJ2-1
TGTGCCAGCAGCCCCCAGGGGGGCGGGGTACCCAATGAGCAGTTCTTC	CASSPQGGGVPNEQFF	TRBV7-6	.	TRBJ2-1
TGTGCCAGCAGCTTAAGGGGGACCACCGGGGAGCTGTTTTTT	CASSLRGTTGELFF	TRBV7-9	.	TRBJ2-2
TGTGCCAGCAGCCCAGCAACCCGGACAGGGCCTTGGGGTTCCTACGAGCAGTACTTC	CASSPATRTGPWGSYEQYF	TRBV7-9	TRBD1	TRBJ2-7
TGTGCCAGCAGTGAAGCGGGGAAGGGGACAGGGAGAGATACGCAGTATTTT	CASSEAGKGTGRDTQYF	TRBV2	TRBD1	TRBJ2-3
TGTGCCAGCAGTCCCAGCGGGGAAGACAATGAGCAGTTCTTC	CASSPSGEDNEQFF	TRBV27	TRBD2	TRBJ2-1
TGTGCCAGCAGCCCCAGGCAGGAGGGACGCACTGAAGCTTTCTTT	CASSPRQEGRTEAFF	TRBV7-9	.	TRBJ1-1
TGTGCCAGCAGGAGAGCGGTCGGGGGTGTGAATGAGCAGTTCTTC	CASRRAVGGVNEQFF	TRBV27	.	TRBJ2-1
TGTGCCAGCAGCCCCCCTCGGAACACTGAAGCTTTCTTT	CASSPPRNTEAFF	TRBV7-8	.	TRBJ1-1
TGTGCCAGCAGCCAATCCGAACAGGGGTTTAACTATGGCTACACCTTC	CASSQSEQGFNYGYTF	TRBV16	TRBD1	TRBJ1-2